The 3 T cell receptor beta chains listed next were all sequenced from one sample in a study of cytomegalovirus exposure and HLA in healthy donors. This PCR relied on a set of 60 Vbeta primers and 13 Jbeta primers. TCRdb keeps only in-frame clones here, not all; method: immunoSEQ multiplex PCR. The table shows under 200,000 clones, with 80% occurring only once. Specimen: PBMCs. The receptors were sampled from a male donor in good health and CMV-seronegative.

The chain carries TRBV29-1 and TRBJ1-6; TRBD1 is a possible D gene (6 bases). The CDR3 extends over 13 amino acids. Germline loops: CDR1 SQVTM, CDR2 ANQGSEA. The V gene lost 6 bases and the J gene lost 5 bases, with 11 bases spanning the gap. The CDR3 is CSVRRGNNSPLHF. The CDR3 bases are TGCAGCGTCCGCAGGGGCAATAATTCACCCCTCCACTTT.

The CDR3 protein is CASSFAPSRNTIYF. As DNA, the CDR3 is TGTGCCAGCAGCTTCGCGCCGAGCCGAAACACCATATATTTT. V usage is TRBV11-2 and J usage is TRBJ1-3; D is undetermined. The CDR3 length is 14 residues. Trimming stripped 3 bases from V and 5 bases from J, with 11 bases between. In germline, CDR1 is SGHAT, CDR2 FQNNGV.

This clone has a single count. CDR3 protein: CASSLEGGPQNEQFF. The DNA for the CDR3 is TGCGCCAGCAGCTTGGAGGGGGGGCCGCAGAATGAGCAGTTCTTC. The chain joins TRBV5-1 to TRBJ2-1, with a tentative D call TRBD2 (7 bases). The ends were cut back, 0 bases at V and 7 bases at J, with 14 bases in the middle. Germline CDR1 SGHRS, CDR2 YFSETQ. This CDR3 comprises 15 residues.